This record concerns one T cell receptor (beta chain) sequence. Antigen: not known. It was uncontrolled infection, other autoimmune disease, pregnancy or lactation that excluded patients. Diagnostic assessment was based on clinical symptoms, serum thyroxine and TRAb, thyroid ultrasound and orbital computed tomography. Extraction of PBMCs used roughly 10 ml of fresh peripheral blood. Amplified TCR beta CDR3 regions derived from RNA transcripts. A set of HTBI primers served as the primers for a first-round RT-PCR of the TCR CDR3. In TCRdb, the multiplex PCR reads were re-called with MiXCR into one record per CDR3 protein. The data show hundreds of thousands of distinct CDR3 sequences, around 20% seen once. This entry is derived from a study of T cells in Graves' hyperthyroidism and ophthalmopathy. This CDR3 has 17 residues. After removal of 0 bases from V and 2 bases from J, the junction contained 8 bases not matched to a gene. Germline-derived CDR1 and CDR2 are MGHDK and SYGVNS.

Study-wide findings and caveats: Also found in blood were most expanded thyroid clonotypes above 0.001.

The chain has TRBV25-1 and TRBJ2-5, with 8 bases that match TRBD2. The sequence was collected from a man between 25 and 39 years old with Graves' ophthalmopathy. Material: blood. The CDR3 DNA sequence: TGTGCCAGCAGTGAATATTTAACTAGCGGAGGACAAGAGACCCAGTACTTC. Amino acids: CASSEYLTSGGQETQYF. Using reference TRBV25-1 and TRBJ2-5 for the parts outside the CDR3, the full variable domain is EADIYQTPRYLVIGTGKKITLECSQTMGHDKMYWYQQDPGMELHLIHYSYGVNSTEKGDLSSESTVSRIRTEHFPLTLESARPSHTSQYLCASSEYLTSGGQETQYFGPGTRLLVL.